This TCR beta chain was retrieved from a study of cytomegalovirus exposure and HLA in healthy donors. Study-wide results and limits: Fewer N-insertions (relative to the approximately 670-donor mean) were reportedly seen in an Asian-associated ancestry cluster in a later analysis. About 87% or about 30% of the time was how often most TCR beta V segments were productive, according to an earlier analysis.

Vbeta (60) and Jbeta (13) primers were used in the PCR. Generated by immunoSEQ multiplex PCR, the TCRdb table keeps only in-frame clones and is missing some. This sample yields fewer than 200,000 clones, of which approximately 77% are seen a single time; around 2.5% belongs to the top ten. In regard to this clone: Its antigen is not identified. A read error may account for a junction end that differs from germline.

This CDR3 has 14 residues. Germline V gene sequence: CDR1 SSHAT, CDR2 FNYEAQ (reference sequence). The source is a female donor in good health and CMV-seronegative. The specimen sequenced was PBMCs. The chain links TRBV7-7 to TRBJ1-3; 8 bases align to TRBD1. Written as DNA, the CDR3 is TGTGCTAGCAGCCCTGGACAGGGCTCAAACACCATATATTTT. Its translation: CASSPGQGSNTIYF.